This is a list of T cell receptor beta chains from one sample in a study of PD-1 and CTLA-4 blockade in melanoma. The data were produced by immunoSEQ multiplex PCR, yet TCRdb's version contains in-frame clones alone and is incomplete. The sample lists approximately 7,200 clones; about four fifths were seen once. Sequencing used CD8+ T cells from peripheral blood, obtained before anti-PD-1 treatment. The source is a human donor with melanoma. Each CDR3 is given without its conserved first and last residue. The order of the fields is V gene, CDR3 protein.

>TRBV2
ASSEGGWTGRREQY
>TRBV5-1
ASSLLGPYNEQF
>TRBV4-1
ASSRTGLGTGELF
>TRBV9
ASSVVGGNTEAF
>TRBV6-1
ASSGEREGPYNEQF
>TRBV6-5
ASSLGRNTEAF
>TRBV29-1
SVESERERTNYGYT
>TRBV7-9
ASSSPGQGKNEQF
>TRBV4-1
ASSQDVRVTGANVLT
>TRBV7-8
ASSPQETQY
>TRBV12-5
ASGLGTSSYEQY
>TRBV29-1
SVEDLGYEQY
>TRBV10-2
ASRLTPMNTEAF
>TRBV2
ASSEELLAGGSYEQY
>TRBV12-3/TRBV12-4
ASSFGPLDQY
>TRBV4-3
ASSQEWGQGVYEQY
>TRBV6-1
ASSERISPLH
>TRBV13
ASSLGLGGAGQPQH
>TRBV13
ASSLIPLEDGYT
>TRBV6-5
ASSYTRVTGELF
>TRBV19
ASSLGVWEPQH
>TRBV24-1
ATSDFAGPGEQY
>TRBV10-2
ASSENDLNIQY
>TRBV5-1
ASSPMGDRVYEQY
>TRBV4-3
ASSRGLAGGETQY
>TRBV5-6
ASSLAGGGIATNEKLF